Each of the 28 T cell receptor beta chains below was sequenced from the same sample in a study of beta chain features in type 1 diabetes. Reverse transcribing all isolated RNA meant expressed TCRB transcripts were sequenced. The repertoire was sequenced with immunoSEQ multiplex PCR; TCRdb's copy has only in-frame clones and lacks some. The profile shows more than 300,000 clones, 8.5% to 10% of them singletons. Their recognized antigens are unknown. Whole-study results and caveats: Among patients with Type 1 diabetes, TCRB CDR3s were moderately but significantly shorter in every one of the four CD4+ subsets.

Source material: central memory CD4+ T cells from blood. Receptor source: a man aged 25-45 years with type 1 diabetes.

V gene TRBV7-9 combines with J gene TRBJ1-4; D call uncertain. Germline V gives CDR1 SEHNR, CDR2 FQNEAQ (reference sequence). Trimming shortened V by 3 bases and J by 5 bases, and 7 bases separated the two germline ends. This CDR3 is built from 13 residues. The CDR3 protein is CASSLWENEKLFF. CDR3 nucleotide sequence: TGTGCCAGCAGCTTGTGGGAGAATGAAAAACTGTTTTTT. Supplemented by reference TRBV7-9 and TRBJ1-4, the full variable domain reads DTGVSQNPRHKITKRGQNVTFRCDPISEHNRLYWYRQTLGQGPEFLTYFQNEAQLEKSRLLSDRFSAERPKGSFSTLEIQRTEQGDSAMYLCASSLWENEKLFFGSGTQLSVL.

The DNA of the CDR3 is TGCGCCAGCAGCCAAGTTCATGGAGCGGGAGTTGGCGAGCAGTACTTC. Translating gives CASSQVHGAGVGEQYF. The chain has TRBV4-1 and TRBJ2-7; 8 nucleotides align to TRBD2. CDR3 size: 16 residues. Trimming removed 1 base from V and 6 bases from J; junction bases left unmatched: 11. CDR1 and CDR2 (germline): MGHRA, YSYEKL.

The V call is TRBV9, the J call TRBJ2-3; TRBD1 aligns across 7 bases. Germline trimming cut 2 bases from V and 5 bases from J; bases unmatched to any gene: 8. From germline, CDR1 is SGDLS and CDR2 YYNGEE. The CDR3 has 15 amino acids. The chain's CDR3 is CASSVDGTDEDTQYF. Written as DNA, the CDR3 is TGTGCCAGCAGCGTCGACGGGACAGATGAAGATACGCAGTATTTT.

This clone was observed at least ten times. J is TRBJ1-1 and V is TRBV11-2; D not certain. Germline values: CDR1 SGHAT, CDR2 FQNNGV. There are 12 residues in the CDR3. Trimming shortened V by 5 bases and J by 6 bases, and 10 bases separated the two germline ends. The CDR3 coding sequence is TGTGCCAGCAGCCCGGAGATGTCTGAAGCTTTCTTT. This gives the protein CASSPEMSEAFF.

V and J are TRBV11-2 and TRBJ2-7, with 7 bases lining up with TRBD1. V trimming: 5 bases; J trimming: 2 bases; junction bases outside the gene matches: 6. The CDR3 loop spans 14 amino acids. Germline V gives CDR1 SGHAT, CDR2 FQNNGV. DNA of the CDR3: TGTGCCAGCAGCACCCCCAGGGGGACCTACGAGCAGTACTTC. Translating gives CASSTPRGTYEQYF. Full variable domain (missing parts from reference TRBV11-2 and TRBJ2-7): EAGVAQSPRYKIIEKRQSVAFWCNPISGHATLYWYQQILGQGPKLLIQFQNNGVVDDSQLPKDRFSAERLKGVDSTLKIQPAKLEDSAVYLCASSTPRGTYEQYFGPGTRLTVT.

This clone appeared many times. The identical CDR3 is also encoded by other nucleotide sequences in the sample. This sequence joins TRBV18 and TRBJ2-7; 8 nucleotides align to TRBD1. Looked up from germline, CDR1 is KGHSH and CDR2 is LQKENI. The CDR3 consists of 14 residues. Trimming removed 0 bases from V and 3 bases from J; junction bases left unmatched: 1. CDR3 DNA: TGTGCCAGCTCACCACCGACAGGGGTCTACGAGCAGTACTTC. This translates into CASSPPTGVYEQYF.

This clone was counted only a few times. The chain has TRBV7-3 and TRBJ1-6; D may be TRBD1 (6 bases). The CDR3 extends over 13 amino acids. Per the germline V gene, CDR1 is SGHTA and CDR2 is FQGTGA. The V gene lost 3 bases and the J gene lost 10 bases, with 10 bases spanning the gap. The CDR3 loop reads CASSFGGGSPLHF. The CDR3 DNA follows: TGTGCCAGCAGCTTCGGGGGCGGGTCACCCCTCCACTTT.

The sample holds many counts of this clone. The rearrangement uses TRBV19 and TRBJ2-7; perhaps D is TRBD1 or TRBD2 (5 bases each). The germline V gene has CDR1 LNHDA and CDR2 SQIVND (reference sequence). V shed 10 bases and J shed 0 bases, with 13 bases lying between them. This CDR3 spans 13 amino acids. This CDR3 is CANGGGASYEQYF. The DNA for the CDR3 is TGTGCCAACGGAGGTGGGGCCTCCTACGAGCAGTACTTC.

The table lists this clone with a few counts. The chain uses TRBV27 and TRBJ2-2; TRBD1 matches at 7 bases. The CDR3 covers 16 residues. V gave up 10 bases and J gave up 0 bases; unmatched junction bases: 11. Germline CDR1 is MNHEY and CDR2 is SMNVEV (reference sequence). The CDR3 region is CATRGAGTANTGELFF. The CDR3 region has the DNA TGTGCCACCAGGGGTGCCGGGACAGCGAACACCGGGGAGCTGTTTTTT.

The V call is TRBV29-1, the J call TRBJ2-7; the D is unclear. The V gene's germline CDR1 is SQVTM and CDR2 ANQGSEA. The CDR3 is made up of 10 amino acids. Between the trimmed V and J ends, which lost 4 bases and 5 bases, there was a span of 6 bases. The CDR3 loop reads CSVGRDEQYF. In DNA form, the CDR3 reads TGCAGCGTTGGCCGGGACGAGCAGTACTTC.

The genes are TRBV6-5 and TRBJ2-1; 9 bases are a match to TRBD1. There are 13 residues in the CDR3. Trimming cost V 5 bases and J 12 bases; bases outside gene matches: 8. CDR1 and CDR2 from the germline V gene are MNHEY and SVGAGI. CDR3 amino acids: CASSPLLTGGQFF. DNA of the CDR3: TGTGCCAGCAGTCCGCTTTTGACAGGGGGGCAGTTCTTC.

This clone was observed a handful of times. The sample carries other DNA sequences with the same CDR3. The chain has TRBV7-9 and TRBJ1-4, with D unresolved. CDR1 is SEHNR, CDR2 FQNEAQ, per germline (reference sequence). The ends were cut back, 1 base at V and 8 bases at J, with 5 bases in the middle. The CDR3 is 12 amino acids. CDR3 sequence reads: CASSLVREKLFF. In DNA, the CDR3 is TGTGCCAGCAGCTTAGTTCGGGAAAAACTGTTTTTT.

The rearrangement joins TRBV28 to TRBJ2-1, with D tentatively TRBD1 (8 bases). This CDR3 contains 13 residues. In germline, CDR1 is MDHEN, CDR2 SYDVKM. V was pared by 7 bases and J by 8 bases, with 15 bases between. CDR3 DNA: TGTGCCAGCAACAGGGGGGGCTGGGATGAGCAGTTCTTC. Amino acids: CASNRGGWDEQFF.

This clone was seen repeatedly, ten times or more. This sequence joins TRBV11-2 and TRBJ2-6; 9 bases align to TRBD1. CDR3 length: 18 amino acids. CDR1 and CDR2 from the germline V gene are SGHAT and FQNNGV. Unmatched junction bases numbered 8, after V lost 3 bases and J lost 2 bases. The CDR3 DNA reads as TGTGCCAGCAGCTTGGACAGGGGATCTAGGACTGGGGCCAACGTCCTGACTTTC. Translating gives CASSLDRGSRTGANVLTF.

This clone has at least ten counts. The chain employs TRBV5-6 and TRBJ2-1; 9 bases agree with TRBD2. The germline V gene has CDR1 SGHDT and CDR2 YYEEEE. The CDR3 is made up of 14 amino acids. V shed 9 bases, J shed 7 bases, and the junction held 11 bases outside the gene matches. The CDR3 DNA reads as TGTGCCACTCAGGGACTAGCCTTATCAAATGAGCAGTTCTTC. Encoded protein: CATQGLALSNEQFF.

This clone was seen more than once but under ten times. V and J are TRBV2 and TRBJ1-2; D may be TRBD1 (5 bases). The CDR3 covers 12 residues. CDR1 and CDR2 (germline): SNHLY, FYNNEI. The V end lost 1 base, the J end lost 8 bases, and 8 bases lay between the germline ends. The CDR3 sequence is CASSEGRVGYTF. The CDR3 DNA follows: TGTGCCAGCAGTGAAGGCAGGGTGGGCTACACCTTC.

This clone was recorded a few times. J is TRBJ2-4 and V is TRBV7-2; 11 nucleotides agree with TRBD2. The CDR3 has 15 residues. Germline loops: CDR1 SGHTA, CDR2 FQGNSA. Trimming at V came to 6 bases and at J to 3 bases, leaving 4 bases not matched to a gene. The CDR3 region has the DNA TGTGCCAGCAGTTCCGGGACTAGCGGCAAAAACATTCAGTACTTC. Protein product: CASSSGTSGKNIQYF.

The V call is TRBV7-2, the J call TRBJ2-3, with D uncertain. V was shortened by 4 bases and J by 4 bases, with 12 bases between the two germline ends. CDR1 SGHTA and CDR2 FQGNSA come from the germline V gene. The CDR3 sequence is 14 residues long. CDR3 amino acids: CASSSALSADTQYF. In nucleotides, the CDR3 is TGTGCCAGCAGCTCCGCCCTATCCGCAGATACGCAGTATTTT.

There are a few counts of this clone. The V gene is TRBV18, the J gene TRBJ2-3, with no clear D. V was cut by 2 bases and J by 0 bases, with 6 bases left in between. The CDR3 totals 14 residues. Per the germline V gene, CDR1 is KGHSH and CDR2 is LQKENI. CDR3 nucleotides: TGTGCCAGCTCACCAAATCTGAGCACAGATACGCAGTATTTT. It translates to CASSPNLSTDTQYF.

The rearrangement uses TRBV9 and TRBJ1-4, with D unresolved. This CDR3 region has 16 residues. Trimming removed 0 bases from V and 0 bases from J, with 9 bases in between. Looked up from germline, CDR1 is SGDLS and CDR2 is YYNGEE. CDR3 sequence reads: CASSVGLTATNEKLFF. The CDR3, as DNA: TGTGCCAGCAGCGTAGGACTAACAGCAACTAATGAAAAACTGTTTTTT.

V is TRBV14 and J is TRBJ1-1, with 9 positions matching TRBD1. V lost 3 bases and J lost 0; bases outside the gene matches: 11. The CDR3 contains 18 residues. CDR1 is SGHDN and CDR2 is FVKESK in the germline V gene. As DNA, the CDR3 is TGTGCCAGCAGCCACCACAGGGGGCAACCCGGAATGAACACTGAAGCTTTCTTT. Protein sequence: CASSHHRGQPGMNTEAFF.

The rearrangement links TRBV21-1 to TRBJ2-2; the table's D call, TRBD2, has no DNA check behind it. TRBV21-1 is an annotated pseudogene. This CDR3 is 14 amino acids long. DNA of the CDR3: TGTGCCAGACCGGGACTAGGGGACACCGGGGAGCTGTTTTTT. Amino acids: CARPGLGDTGELFF.

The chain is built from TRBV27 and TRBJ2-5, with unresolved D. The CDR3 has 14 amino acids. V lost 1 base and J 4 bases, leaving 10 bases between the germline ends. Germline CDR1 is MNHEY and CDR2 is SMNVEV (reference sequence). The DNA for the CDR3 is TGTGCCAGCAGTTTATATCCGACTGGAGAGACCCAGTACTTC. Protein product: CASSLYPTGETQYF.

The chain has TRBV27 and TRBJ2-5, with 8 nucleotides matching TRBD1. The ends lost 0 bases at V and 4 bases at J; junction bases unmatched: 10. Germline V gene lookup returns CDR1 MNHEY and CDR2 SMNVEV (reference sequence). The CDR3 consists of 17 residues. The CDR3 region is CASSLSISDRARETQYF. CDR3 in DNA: TGTGCCAGCAGTTTATCGATATCGGACAGGGCAAGAGAGACCCAGTACTTC.

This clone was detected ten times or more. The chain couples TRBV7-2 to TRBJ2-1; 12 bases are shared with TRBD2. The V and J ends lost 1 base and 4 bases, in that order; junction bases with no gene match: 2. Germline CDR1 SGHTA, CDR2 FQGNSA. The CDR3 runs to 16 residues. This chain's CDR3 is CASSLGTSGAYNEQFF. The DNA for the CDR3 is TGTGCCAGCAGCTTAGGGACTAGCGGGGCTTACAATGAGCAGTTCTTC.

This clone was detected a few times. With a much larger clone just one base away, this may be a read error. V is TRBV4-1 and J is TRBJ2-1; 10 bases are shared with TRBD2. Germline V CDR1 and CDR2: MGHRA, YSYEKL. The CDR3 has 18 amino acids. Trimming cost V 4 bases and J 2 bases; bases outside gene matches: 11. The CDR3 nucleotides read TGCGCCAGCAGCCCCCTCGTCGGGACTAGCGAGACCTACAATGAGCAGTTCTTC. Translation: CASSPLVGTSETYNEQFF.

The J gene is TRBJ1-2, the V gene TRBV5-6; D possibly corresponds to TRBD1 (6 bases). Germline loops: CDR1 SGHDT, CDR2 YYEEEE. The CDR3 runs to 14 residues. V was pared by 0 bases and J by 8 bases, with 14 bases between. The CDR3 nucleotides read TGTGCCAGCAGCTTGGTCAGGGGATGGGGAGGCTACACCTTC. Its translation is CASSLVRGWGGYTF.

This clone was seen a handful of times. Written as DNA, the CDR3 is TGTGCCAGTAGTACTACCATCAGGAAAACTAATGAAAAACTGTTTTTT. Its protein product is CASSTTIRKTNEKLFF. The chain has TRBV19 and TRBJ1-4, with D hard to call. Trimming took off 4 bases at V and 1 base at J, with 13 bases between the two ends. CDR1 is LNHDA and CDR2 is SQIVND in the germline V gene (reference sequence). The CDR3 sequence is 16 residues long.